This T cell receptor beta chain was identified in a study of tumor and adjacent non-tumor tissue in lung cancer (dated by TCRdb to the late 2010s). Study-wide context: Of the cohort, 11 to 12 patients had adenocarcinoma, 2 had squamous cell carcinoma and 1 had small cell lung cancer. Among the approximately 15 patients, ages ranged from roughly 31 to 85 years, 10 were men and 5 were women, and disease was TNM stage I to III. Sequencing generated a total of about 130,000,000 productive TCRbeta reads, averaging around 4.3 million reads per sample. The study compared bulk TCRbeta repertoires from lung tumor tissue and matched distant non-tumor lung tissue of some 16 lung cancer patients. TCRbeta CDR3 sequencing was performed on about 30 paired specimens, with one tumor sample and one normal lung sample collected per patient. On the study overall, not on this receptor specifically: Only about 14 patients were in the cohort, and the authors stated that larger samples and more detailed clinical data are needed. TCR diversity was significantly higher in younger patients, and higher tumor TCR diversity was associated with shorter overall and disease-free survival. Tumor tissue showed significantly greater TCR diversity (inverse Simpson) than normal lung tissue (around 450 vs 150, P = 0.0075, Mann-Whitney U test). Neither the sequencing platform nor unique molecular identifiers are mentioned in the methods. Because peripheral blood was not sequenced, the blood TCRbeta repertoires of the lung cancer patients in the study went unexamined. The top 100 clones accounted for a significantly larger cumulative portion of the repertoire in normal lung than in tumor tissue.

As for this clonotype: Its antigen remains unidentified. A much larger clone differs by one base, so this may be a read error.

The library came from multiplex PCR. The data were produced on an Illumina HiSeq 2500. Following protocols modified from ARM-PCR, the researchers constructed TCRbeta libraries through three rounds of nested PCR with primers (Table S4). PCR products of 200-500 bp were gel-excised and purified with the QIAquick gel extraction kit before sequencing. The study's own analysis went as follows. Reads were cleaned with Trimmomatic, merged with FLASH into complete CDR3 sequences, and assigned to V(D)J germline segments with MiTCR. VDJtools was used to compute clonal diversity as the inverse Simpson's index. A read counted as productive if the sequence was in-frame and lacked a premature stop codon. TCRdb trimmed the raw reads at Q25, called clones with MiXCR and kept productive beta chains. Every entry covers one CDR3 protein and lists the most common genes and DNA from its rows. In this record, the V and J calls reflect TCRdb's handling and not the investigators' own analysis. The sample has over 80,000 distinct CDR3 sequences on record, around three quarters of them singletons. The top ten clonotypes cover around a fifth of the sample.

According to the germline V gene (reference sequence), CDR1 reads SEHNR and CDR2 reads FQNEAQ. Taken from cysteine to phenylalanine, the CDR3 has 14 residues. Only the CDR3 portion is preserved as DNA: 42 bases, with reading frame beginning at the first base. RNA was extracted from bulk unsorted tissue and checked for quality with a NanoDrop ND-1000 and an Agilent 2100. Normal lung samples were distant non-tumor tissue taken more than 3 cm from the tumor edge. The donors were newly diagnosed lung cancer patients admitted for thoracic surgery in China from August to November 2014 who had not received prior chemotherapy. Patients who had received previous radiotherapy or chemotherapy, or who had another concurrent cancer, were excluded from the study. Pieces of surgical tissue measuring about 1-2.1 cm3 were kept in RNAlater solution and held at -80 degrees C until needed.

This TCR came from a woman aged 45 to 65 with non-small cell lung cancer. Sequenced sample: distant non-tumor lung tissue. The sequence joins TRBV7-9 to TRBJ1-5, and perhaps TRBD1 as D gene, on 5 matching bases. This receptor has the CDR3 CTSSFQGRNQPQHF. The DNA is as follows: TGTACCAGCAGCTTTCAGGGTCGAAATCAGCCCCAGCATTTT.